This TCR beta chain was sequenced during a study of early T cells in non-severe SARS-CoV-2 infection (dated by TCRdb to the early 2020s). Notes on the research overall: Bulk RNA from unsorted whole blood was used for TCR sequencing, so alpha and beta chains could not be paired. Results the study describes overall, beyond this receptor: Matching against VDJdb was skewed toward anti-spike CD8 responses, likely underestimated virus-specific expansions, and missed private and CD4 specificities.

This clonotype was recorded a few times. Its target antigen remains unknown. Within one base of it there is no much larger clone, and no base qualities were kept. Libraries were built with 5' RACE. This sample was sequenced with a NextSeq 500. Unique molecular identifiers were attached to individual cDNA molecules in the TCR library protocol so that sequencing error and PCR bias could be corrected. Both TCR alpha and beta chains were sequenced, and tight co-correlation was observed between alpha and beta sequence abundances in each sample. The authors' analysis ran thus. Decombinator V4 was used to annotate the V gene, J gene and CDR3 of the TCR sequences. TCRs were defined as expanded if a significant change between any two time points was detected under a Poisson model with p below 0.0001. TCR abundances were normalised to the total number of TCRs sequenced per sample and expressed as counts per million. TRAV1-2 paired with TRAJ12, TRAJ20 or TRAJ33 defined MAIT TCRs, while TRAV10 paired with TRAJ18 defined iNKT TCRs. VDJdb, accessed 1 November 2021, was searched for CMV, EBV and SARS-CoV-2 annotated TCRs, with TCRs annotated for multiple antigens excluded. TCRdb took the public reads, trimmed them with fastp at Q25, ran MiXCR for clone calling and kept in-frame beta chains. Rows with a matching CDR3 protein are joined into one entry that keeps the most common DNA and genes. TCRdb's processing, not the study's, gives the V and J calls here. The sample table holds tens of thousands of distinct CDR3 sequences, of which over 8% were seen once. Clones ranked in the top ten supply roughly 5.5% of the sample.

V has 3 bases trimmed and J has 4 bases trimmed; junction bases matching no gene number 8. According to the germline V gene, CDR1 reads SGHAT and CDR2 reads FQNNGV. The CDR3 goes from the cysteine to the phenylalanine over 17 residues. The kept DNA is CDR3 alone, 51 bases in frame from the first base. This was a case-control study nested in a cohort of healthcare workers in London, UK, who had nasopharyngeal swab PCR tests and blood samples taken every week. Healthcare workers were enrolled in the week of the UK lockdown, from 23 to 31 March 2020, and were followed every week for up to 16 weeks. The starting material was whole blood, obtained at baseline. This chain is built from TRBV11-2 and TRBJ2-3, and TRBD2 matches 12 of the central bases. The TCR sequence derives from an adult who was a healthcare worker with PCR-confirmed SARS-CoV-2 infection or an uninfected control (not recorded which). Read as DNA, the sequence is TGTGCCAGCAGCTTCCAGAGACTAGCGGGAGTCGCAGATACGCAGTATTTT. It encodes CASSFQRLAGVADTQYF.